This TCR beta chain was identified in a study of tumor and adjacent non-tumor tissue in lung cancer. Study information: The cohort had around eleven adenocarcinoma, a couple of squamous cell and 1 small cell patients. Overall study findings and caveats: In normal lung, the top 100 clones were significantly more dominant than in tumor. Tumor tissue had significantly higher TCR diversity than normal lung.

No cell sorting was done before RNA was extracted from the tissue. With regard to this clonotype: Its target is not known. Compared with germline, one end of the junction differs, possibly owing to a read error.

TCRbeta libraries were built with three rounds of nested PCR, modified from ARM-PCR. MiXCR was run by TCRdb on the multiplex PCR reads, yielding one entry per CDR3 protein. The data show over 100,000 distinct CDR3 sequences, approximately 71% seen once. Sequencing input: lung tumor tissue. The TCR sequence derives from an older woman with non-small cell lung cancer.

DNA of the CDR3: TGCACCAGCAGCCAAGTGGCAGGGGGAGGTACTGAAGCTTTCTTT. Translating it yields CTSSQVAGGGTEAFF. This chain joins TRBV4-1 and TRBJ1-1, with 7 bases aligning to TRBD1. The CDR3 has 15 residues. The germline CDR1 and CDR2 sequences are MGHRA and YSYEKL.